This entry describes one T cell receptor (beta chain). The antigen is not known. Measured with immunoSEQ multiplex PCR; TCRdb has only the in-frame clones, and not every one. The sample gives under 130,000 clones, 85% to 90% of which show up once; roughly 2.6% is in the top ten. This CDR3 spans 15 amino acids. V shed 4 bases and J shed 9 bases, with 19 bases lying between them. Germline-derived CDR1 and CDR2 are LNHDA and SQIVND (reference sequence). The data belong to a study of T cell responses to AZD1222 COVID-19 vaccine. Study conclusions and caveats: Repertoire sampling was restricted to post-peak T cell response timepoints.

The chain employs TRBV19 and TRBJ1-5; D is ambiguous. The TCR sequence derives from an adult in good health. Specimen: peripheral blood, collected on day 0 of AZD1222 vaccination. The CDR3 DNA follows: TGTGCCAGTAGTACGTCGGACGGGTGGGTACTGCCCCAGCATTTT. Protein: CASSTSDGWVLPQHF.